This T cell receptor beta chain was recovered during a study of blood T cell repertoires in COVID-19. The table came from immunoSEQ multiplex PCR; TCRdb's copy has only in-frame clones and leaves some out. The repertoire includes some 200,000 clones, over 75% of them detected once, and roughly a sixth sits in the top ten. One Seattle source followed patients from active infection through their disease course. CDR1 is MNHNS, CDR2 SASEGT, per germline. CDR3 size: 15 residues. Trimming removed 6 bases from V and 3 bases from J, with 15 bases in between. This sequence joins TRBV6-1 and TRBJ1-5, with a tentative D call TRBD1 (5 bases). The sequence was collected from a man aged 45-60 years with COVID-19, enrolled during active disease. Sample: peripheral blood. Here the CDR3 DNA reads TGTGCCAGCAGAGACCCAGGGATAAACAATCAGCCCCAGCATTTT. It translates to CASRDPGINNQPQHF.